This is a list of T cell receptor beta chains from one sample in a study of T cell responses to AZD1222 COVID-19 vaccine. TCRdb keeps only in-frame clones here, not all; method: immunoSEQ multiplex PCR. Counted here are 160,000 or so clones, 88% occurring once; the ten biggest clones make up around 5.5%. Sequences were derived from peripheral blood, sampled on day 0 of AZD1222 vaccination. The receptors were gathered from an adult in good health. Both conserved end residues are part of each CDR3. The D gene is left open where the match is weak. Size values are once, few and many counts, or a class for expanded clones, and some rows have none.

len,v_gene,abundance,d_gene,j_gene,CDR3aa,CDR3nt
13,TRBV19,NA,NA,TRBJ2-2,CATSSANTGELFF,TGTGCCACTTCCTCCGCGAACACCGGGGAGCTGTTTTTT
15,TRBV5-1,many,TRBD1,TRBJ1-5,CASSWQGAPNQPQHF,TGCGCCAGCAGCTGGCAGGGGGCTCCCAATCAGCCCCAGCATTTT
15,TRBV5-5,NA,NA,TRBJ2-1,CASSLQEMSYNEQFF,TGTGCCAGCAGCTTACAGGAAATGTCCTACAATGAGCAGTTCTTC
21,TRBV27,NA,NA,TRBJ2-7,CASKGPTPGTVGLADSYEQYF,TGTGCCAGCAAAGGACCGACCCCCGGGACAGTCGGACTAGCAGACTCCTACGAGCAGTACTTC
16,TRBV28,NA,TRBD1,TRBJ2-7,CASSFKHRGASYEQYF,TGTGCCAGCAGTTTTAAGCACAGGGGGGCCTCCTACGAGCAGTACTTC
14,TRBV28,NA,NA,TRBJ2-7,CASSLPQGSREQYF,TGTGCCAGCAGTTTACCCCAGGGCTCCCGCGAGCAGTACTTC
17,TRBV30,NA,TRBD1,TRBJ1-3,CAWSPTEPGQGGNTIYF,TGTGCCTGGAGTCCTACGGAACCGGGACAGGGAGGAAACACCATATATTTT
13,TRBV6-5,NA,TRBD1,TRBJ1-4,CATWDRTTEKLFF,TGTGCCACCTGGGACAGGACGACCGAAAAACTGTTTTTT
13,TRBV25-1,NA,NA,TRBJ1-6,CASSNSPSSPLHF,TGTGCCAGCAGCAACAGTCCCTCTTCACCCCTCCACTTT
15,TRBV7-7,NA,TRBD1,TRBJ1-2,CASSSSRDRGYGYTF,TGTGCTAGCAGCTCCTCAAGGGACAGGGGCTATGGCTACACCTTC
14,TRBV19,NA,NA,TRBJ1-1,CASSPEQGGTEAFF,TGTGCCAGTAGTCCTGAACAGGGAGGGACTGAAGCTTTCTTT
15,TRBV7-2,NA,NA,TRBJ2-5,CASSLAQGNQETQYF,TGTGCCAGCAGCTTAGCCCAGGGGAATCAAGAGACCCAGTACTTC
13,TRBV5-4,once,NA,TRBJ1-2,CASSFDRLGGYTF,TGTGCCAGCAGCTTTGACAGGTTAGGCGGCTACACCTTC
13,TRBV2,NA,TRBD2,TRBJ2-1,CASSAERGYEQFF,TGTGCCAGCAGTGCAGAGCGGGGGTATGAGCAGTTCTTC
16,TRBV14,NA,NA,TRBJ2-5,CASSVGVAGRQETQYF,TGTGCCAGCAGCGTCGGGGTAGCAGGAAGGCAAGAGACCCAGTACTTC
16,TRBV28,NA,TRBD2,TRBJ2-1,CASSLAIAGGHNEQFF,TGTGCCAGCAGTTTAGCGATAGCGGGGGGGCACAATGAGCAGTTCTTC
12,TRBV4-3,NA,NA,TRBJ1-6,CASSQDEGPLHF,TGCGCCAGCAGCCAAGATGAGGGACCCCTCCACTTT
13,TRBV15,NA,NA,TRBJ2-7,CATSTVRAYEQYF,TGTGCCACCAGCACGGTCAGGGCCTACGAGCAGTACTTC
14,TRBV7-2,once,TRBD1,TRBJ1-2,CASSAPGTGVGYTF,TGTGCCAGCAGCGCTCCCGGGACAGGGGTGGGCTACACCTTC
15,TRBV14,NA,NA,TRBJ1-6,CASSRVRGYNSPLHF,TGTGCCAGCAGCAGAGTGAGGGGCTATAATTCACCCCTCCACTTT
15,TRBV28,NA,NA,TRBJ2-2,CASSSHKQYDGELFF,TGTGCCAGCAGCTCACATAAACAGTATGACGGGGAGCTGTTTTTT
17,TRBV7-7,NA,NA,TRBJ2-3,CASSPNPMGLEADTQYF,TGTGCCAGCAGCCCGAACCCTATGGGGCTAGAAGCAGATACGCAGTATTTT
12,TRBV5-1,NA,NA,TRBJ2-5,CASSFGWETQYF,TGCGCCAGCAGCTTCGGTTGGGAGACCCAGTACTTC
14,TRBV2,few,NA,TRBJ2-7,CASSEGRRRGEQYF,TGTGCCAGCAGTGAAGGACGGAGAAGGGGCGAGCAGTACTTC
15,TRBV3-1/TRBV3-2,NA,NA,TRBJ2-2,CASSQGTQPNGELFF,TGTGCCAGCAGCCAAGGTACACAGCCTAACGGGGAGCTGTTTTTT
14,TRBV6-5,NA,TRBD1,TRBJ1-5,CASSTGGVSQPQHF,TGTGCCAGCAGTACAGGGGGCGTTAGTCAGCCCCAGCATTTT
11,TRBV29-1,NA,NA,TRBJ2-1,CSAPLNNEQFF,TGCAGCGCCCCGCTTAACAATGAGCAGTTCTTC
14,TRBV28,NA,TRBD1,TRBJ1-1,CASSPGQGGTEAFF,TGTGCCAGCAGTCCCGGACAGGGAGGCACTGAAGCTTTCTTT